This T cell receptor (beta chain) is from a study of glioma-infiltrating T cells after dendritic cell vaccination. The wider study: Three intradermal dendritic cell vaccine injections were given every two weeks.

Germline CDR1 SNHLY, CDR2 FYNNEI. V lost 6 bases, J lost 6 bases, and 6 bases stayed unmatched. The CDR3 consists of 14 residues. Patients had residual fresh-frozen tumor tissue and more than two years of survival data. The protocol was immunoSEQ multiplex PCR, while the TCRdb copy is restricted to in-frame clones and leaves out a portion. This table has 93,000 or so clones, around 80% appearing once. The sequence derives from a human donor with glioblastoma. The source was blood, collected before dendritic cell vaccination. The J gene is TRBJ1-5, the V gene TRBV2; 9 bases align to TRBD1. DNA for the CDR3: TGTGCCAGCAGCCGCGGACAGGGGCTTCAGCCCCAGCATTTT. Amino acids: CASSRGQGLQPQHF. Drawing the rest from reference TRBV2 and TRBJ1-5, the complete variable domain is EPEVTQTPSHQVTQMGQEVILRCVPISNHLYFYWYRQILGQKVEFLVSFYNNEISEKSEIFDDQFSVERPDGSNFTLKIRSTKLEDSAMYFCASSRGQGLQPQHFGDGTRLSIL.